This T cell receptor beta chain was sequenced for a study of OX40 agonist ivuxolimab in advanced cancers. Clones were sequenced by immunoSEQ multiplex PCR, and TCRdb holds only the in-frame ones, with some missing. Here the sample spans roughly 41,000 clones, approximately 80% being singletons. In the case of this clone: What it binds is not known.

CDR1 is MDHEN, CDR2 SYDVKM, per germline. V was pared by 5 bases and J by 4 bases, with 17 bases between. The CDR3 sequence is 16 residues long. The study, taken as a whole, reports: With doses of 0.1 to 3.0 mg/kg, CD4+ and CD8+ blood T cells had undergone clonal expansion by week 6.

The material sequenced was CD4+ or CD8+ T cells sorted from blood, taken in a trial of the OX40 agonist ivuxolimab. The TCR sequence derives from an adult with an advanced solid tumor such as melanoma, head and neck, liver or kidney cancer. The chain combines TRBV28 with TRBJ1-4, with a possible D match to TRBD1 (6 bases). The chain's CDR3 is CASSLTHRASNEKLFF. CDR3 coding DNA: TGTGCCAGCAGTCTGACTCACAGGGCTAGTAATGAAAAACTGTTTTTT.